One sample yielded the 9 T cell receptor beta chains listed below, sequenced in a study of chemoradiotherapy in HPV16-positive cancers. Data came from immunoSEQ multiplex PCR; TCRdb stores just in-frame clones and leaves some out. The table includes approximately 5,900 clones, around 70% detected once. The source material was tumor tissue, sampled from a patient who underwent chemoradiotherapy. Receptors originate from a human donor with HPV-associated anogenital cancer.

This clone was detected a few times. The chain carries TRBV7-9 and TRBJ2-2; D is undetermined. Germline lookup yields CDR1 SEHNR and CDR2 FQNEAQ (reference sequence). This CDR3 is built from 14 residues. V lost 3 bases and J lost 0, with 5 bases in between. DNA for the CDR3: TGTGCCAGCAGCTTGTATACGAACACCGGGGAGCTGTTTTTT. It translates to CASSLYTNTGELFF.

The chain joins TRBV5-1 to TRBJ1-2; 7 bases agree with TRBD1. Germline-derived CDR1 and CDR2 are SGHRS and YFSETQ. With 1 base clipped from V and 0 bases from J, the junction kept 6 bases outside the gene matches. The CDR3 is 16 amino acids. The CDR3 sequence is CASSLTSQGANYGYTF. CDR3 sequence (DNA): TGCGCCAGCAGCTTGACTTCCCAGGGGGCTAACTATGGCTACACCTTC.

The V call is TRBV27, the J call TRBJ2-7; 10 nucleotides line up with TRBD1. V dropped 5 bases and J dropped 5; count of bases not matched to a gene: 9. The CDR3 is 15 residues long. Per germline, CDR1 MNHEY and CDR2 SMNVEV (reference sequence). CDR3 sequence reads: CASSTRDRGIHEQYF. The CDR3 region has the DNA TGTGCCAGCAGTACCCGGGACAGGGGTATCCACGAGCAGTACTTC.

The chain employs TRBV4-1 and TRBJ2-7; D unclear. The CDR3 extends over 15 amino acids. Trimming pared 3 bases from V and 5 bases from J, leaving 17 bases between. Germline CDR1 MGHRA, CDR2 YSYEKL. DNA for the CDR3: TGCGCCAGCAGCCAGGACGTTTTGACCCCCCACGAGCAGTACTTC. Translation: CASSQDVLTPHEQYF.

V usage is TRBV5-4 and J usage is TRBJ2-2; D perhaps matches TRBD2 (6 bases). The CDR3 loop spans 16 amino acids. Germline V CDR1 and CDR2: SGHNT, YYREEE (reference sequence). Trimming removed 2 bases at V and 1 base at J, with 12 bases between. The chain's CDR3 is CASSFRGTENTGELFF. The CDR3 DNA sequence: TGTGCCAGCAGCTTCCGCGGGACGGAGAACACCGGGGAGCTGTTTTTT.

This chain connects TRBV7-2 to TRBJ2-7; D gene ambiguous. The ends were cut back, 0 bases at V and 2 bases at J, with 8 bases in the middle. The length of the CDR3 is 14 residues. Per the germline V gene, CDR1 is SGHTA and CDR2 is FQGNSA. The CDR3 DNA is TGTGCCAGCAGCTTAGCGCTCCCCCCCTACGAGCAGTACTTC. This codes for CASSLALPPYEQYF.

The V call is TRBV30, the J call TRBJ2-7; TRBD1 agrees at 11 bases. After removal of 2 bases from V and 9 bases from J, the junction contained 9 bases not matched to a gene. This CDR3 region has 14 residues. Germline V lookup: CDR1 GTSNPN, CDR2 SVGIG (reference sequence). The CDR3 sequence is CAWSRGQGAIGQYF. The CDR3 nucleotides are TGTGCCTGGAGTAGAGGACAGGGGGCGATAGGGCAGTACTTC.

The J gene is TRBJ1-1, the V gene TRBV5-5; no definite D call. The CDR3 consists of 16 residues. Germline assignment: CDR1 SGHKS and CDR2 YYEKEE (reference sequence). With 2 bases removed from V and 6 bases from J, the gap between germline ends came to 20 bases. The CDR3 sequence is CASSLLRISGRAEAFF. The CDR3 DNA reads as TGTGCCAGCAGCTTATTAAGAATCTCGGGGAGGGCTGAAGCTTTCTTT.

The gene calls are TRBV7-2 and TRBJ2-1; D remains unclear. The length of the CDR3 is 12 residues. V was shortened by 1 base and J by 4 bases, with 2 bases between the two germline ends. The germline V gene encodes CDR1 SGHTA and CDR2 FQGNSA. CDR3 sequence (DNA): TGTGCCAGCAGCTTAGGGTACAATGAGCAGTTCTTC. Translating it yields CASSLGYNEQFF.